This paragraph reports one TCR beta chain. Its antigen remains unidentified. Via MiXCR, TCRdb re-called the reads, giving one row per CDR3 protein. The table has some 940,000 distinct CDR3 sequences, 31% seen once. This sample stems from a study of T cell repertoires in cytomegalovirus infection. Looking at the study overall: Recently described HLA-C-restricted plus well-studied HLA-B-restricted CMV epitopes were used. It was the public TCR beta signatures that indicated both CMV infection and matching HLA type. General study findings and limits: CMV carriers with the relevant HLA were identified by cumulative public TCR beta family frequency. HLA-C-restricted, CMV-specific TCR beta clonotypes were dominant ex vivo.

This CDR3 is built from 14 residues. CDR1 WSHSY and CDR2 SAAADI come from the germline V gene. V shed 4 bases, J shed 8 bases, and the junction held 6 bases outside the gene matches. The rearrangement joins TRBV10-2 to TRBJ1-4; 8 nucleotides agree with TRBD1. The receptor's source is a human donor in good health (CMV status not recorded). Some clones in this sample may be carry-over from other donors' samples. Here the sequenced sample was cultured CD8+ T cells from PBMCs, taken from culture after CMV antigen stimulation. The CDR3 spells CASSAGTGYEKLFF. For the CDR3, the DNA is TGCGCCAGCAGTGCCGGGACAGGATACGAAAAACTGTTTTTT.